This T cell receptor (beta chain) was identified in a study of cytomegalovirus exposure and HLA in healthy donors. Study background: Unique TCRs numbering some 93 million, obtained from HLA-typed donors, made up an early data release. Study results and caveats: There were reportedly fewer N-insertions in an Asian-associated ancestry cluster than the approximately 600-donor mean, in a later analysis.

Of note for this clone: The target antigen is unknown.

Germline-derived CDR1 and CDR2 are SGHRS and YFSETQ. The CDR3 totals 13 residues. V was pared by 0 bases and J by 3 bases, with 6 bases between. In the PCR, 60 Vbeta and 13 Jbeta primers were used. Assay: immunoSEQ multiplex PCR; the TCRdb copy retains only in-frame clones and omits some. The sample has some 150,000 clones; around 85% are singletons. This sequence originates from a woman between 25 and 40 years old in good health and CMV-seronegative. Sequencing input: PBMCs. V and J are TRBV5-1 and TRBJ1-2, with D unresolved. The CDR3 DNA reads TGCGCCAGCAGCTTGGCCGGGGACTATGGCTACACCTTC. Amino acid sequence: CASSLAGDYGYTF.